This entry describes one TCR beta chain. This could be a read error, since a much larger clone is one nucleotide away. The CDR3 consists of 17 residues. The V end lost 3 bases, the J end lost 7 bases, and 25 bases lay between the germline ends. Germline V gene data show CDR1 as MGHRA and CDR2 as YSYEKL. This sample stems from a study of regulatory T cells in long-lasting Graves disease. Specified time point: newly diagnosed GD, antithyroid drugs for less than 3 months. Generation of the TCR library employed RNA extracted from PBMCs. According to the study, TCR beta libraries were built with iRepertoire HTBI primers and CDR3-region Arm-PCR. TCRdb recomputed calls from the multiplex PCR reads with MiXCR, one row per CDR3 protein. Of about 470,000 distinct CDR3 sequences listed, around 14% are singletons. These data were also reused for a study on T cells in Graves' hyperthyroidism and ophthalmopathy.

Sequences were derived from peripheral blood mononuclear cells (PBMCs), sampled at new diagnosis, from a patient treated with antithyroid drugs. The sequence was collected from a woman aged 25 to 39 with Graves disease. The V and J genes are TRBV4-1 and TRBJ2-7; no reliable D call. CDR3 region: CASSHIFSRETNNEQYF. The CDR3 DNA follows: TGCGCCAGCAGCCACATCTTTTCTCGCGAGACCAACAATGAGCAGTACTTC.